The rows below give T cell receptor beta chains drawn from one sample of a study of T cell clones after liver transplantation. Clones were sequenced by immunoSEQ multiplex PCR, and TCRdb holds only the in-frame ones, with some missing. In the table there are 15,000 to 20,000 clones, approximately 92% of which are singletons. Sequenced here: CD8+ T cells from blood, sampled approximately 3.5 years after liver transplant. The receptors originated from a human patient who received a liver transplant. Some T cells may be provided by the graft donor. Each CDR3 is given with its conserved first and last residue. The order of the fields is V gene, D gene, clone size, CDR3 protein. D genes are given only for firm matches. A row's size may be missing; if present it is once, few, many or a size class.

>TRBV6-6|TRBD1|.
CASSYPGTGVSWPQHF
>TRBV9|TRBD1|.
CASRGQGQETQYF
>TRBV19|.|.
CASSIGNTEAFF
>TRBV7-9|.|.
CASSPRTVRSSYEQYF
>TRBV9|.|.
CASSVGGGPTYEQYF
>TRBV28|.|.
CASSSIQGSGANVLTF
>TRBV19|.|.
CASTYGASGQPQHF
>TRBV28|.|once
CASSFLRGLTDYEQYF
>TRBV5-1|.|.
CASSLEINYGYTF
>TRBV4-1|.|.
CASSQVGGRVSYNEQFF
>TRBV5-1|TRBD1|.
CASSTGQGGSTDTQYF
>TRBV27|.|.
CASRSGPGGEQYF
>TRBV14|TRBD1|.
CASSSDLDRGIKNEQFF
>TRBV4-1|.|.
CASSPEPGDQMNTEAFF
>TRBV27|TRBD2|.
CASSFGGGEQYF
>TRBV1|.|.
CTSSQAKGLAGDPYNEQFF
>TRBV7-8|.|.
CASSLWGGRDPQHF
>TRBV9|.|.
CASSPGNYGYTF
>TRBV7-9|.|.
CASSLATAAQETQYF
>TRBV28|TRBD1|.
CASSKQGARNTIYF